This T cell receptor (beta chain) originates from a study of technical replicates of blood from a handful of donors. Only one count was recorded for this clone. Libraries were prepared by immunoSEQ multiplex PCR; TCRdb keeps only in-frame clonotypes and omits some of them. The data hold approximately 85,000 clones, with about 93% observed a single time. The CDR3 runs 14 residues. Trimming shortened V by 4 bases and J by 5 bases, and 16 bases separated the two germline ends. Germline values: CDR1 SGHTS, CDR2 YDEGEE. This TCR was sampled from a human donor in good health. The sequenced sample consisted of T cells isolated from PBMCs. The chain uses TRBV5-8 and TRBJ2-7; D call uncertain. The CDR3 sequence: CASSPPGFYHEQYF. As DNA, the CDR3 is TGTGCCAGCAGCCCGCCCGGGTTCTATCACGAGCAGTACTTC.